Presented here are 13 T cell receptor beta chains from one specimen sequenced in a study of control samples from healthy donors and cancer patients. Clones were sequenced by immunoSEQ multiplex PCR, and TCRdb holds only the in-frame ones, with some missing. The data contain some 160,000 clones, 92% of them singletons. The sample comprised blood. The receptors were gathered from a woman aged 25 to 39 in good health.

The rearrangement uses TRBV2 and TRBJ1-5; D unclear. The length of the CDR3 is 14 residues. Trimming took 4 bases from V and 5 from J, leaving 12 bases between them. The germline V gene encodes CDR1 SNHLY and CDR2 FYNNEI. CDR3 coding DNA: TGTGCCAGCAGTGTTGGGATTCGGCATCAGCCCCAGCATTTT. This translates into CASSVGIRHQPQHF.

The chain couples TRBV4-1 to TRBJ2-2; 9 bases agree with TRBD2. The ends lost 0 bases at V and 7 bases at J; junction bases unmatched: 9. This CDR3 has 17 residues. Germline-derived CDR1 and CDR2 are MGHRA and YSYEKL. CDR3 in DNA: TGCGCCAGCAGCCAAGATAGGGAGGGGACTAGCCACGGGGAGCTGTTTTTT. Protein: CASSQDREGTSHGELFF.

The chain uses TRBV6-5 and TRBJ1-5; D is uncertain. V was cut by 2 bases and J by 5 bases, with 13 bases left in between. CDR1 and CDR2 (germline): MNHEY, SVGAGI. The CDR3 runs to 15 residues. CDR3 amino acids: CASSYSPVVDQPQHF. CDR3 nucleotides: TGTGCCAGCAGTTACAGCCCGGTAGTTGATCAGCCCCAGCATTTT.

This sequence joins TRBV27 and TRBJ2-3, with 10 bases identical to TRBD2. Germline assignment: CDR1 MNHEY and CDR2 SMNVEV (reference sequence). The CDR3 contains 18 residues. Trimming removed 2 bases from V and 4 bases from J; junction bases left unmatched: 12. DNA of the CDR3: TGTGCCAGCAGTTTAGTAGGAGGGGCTAGCGGGAGCTCAGATACGCAGTATTTT. Translation gives CASSLVGGASGSSDTQYF.

Concerning this clone itself: One end of the junction does not line up with germline, which may come from a read error. The identical CDR3 is also encoded by other nucleotide sequences in the sample. The CDR3 DNA follows: TGTGCCAGCAGTGAAAGACCGGGACAGGGCGACGAGCAATACTTC. It is translated as CASSERPGQGDEQYF. The chain is built from TRBV6-1 and TRBJ2-7, with 9 bases matching TRBD1. CDR1 is MNHNS, CDR2 SASEGT, per germline. The CDR3 is 15 residues long.

In regard to this clone: The sample holds other DNA sequences that translate to the same CDR3. This chain links TRBV6-4 with TRBJ2-3; no reliable D call. The germline V gene has CDR1 MRHNA and CDR2 SNTAGT. The ends were cut back, 3 bases at V and 1 base at J, with 8 bases in the middle. The CDR3 has 14 amino acids. CDR3 in DNA: TGTGCCAGCAGTGATCTAGGAGGCACAGATACGCAGTATTTT. It encodes CASSDLGGTDTQYF.

V gene TRBV21-1 combines with J gene TRBJ2-7; the DNA was not used to check the table's D call, TRBD2. TRBV21-1 is shown as a pseudogene. The CDR3 has 13 residues. The CDR3 DNA sequence: TGTGCCAGCATCGGTGAATCCTCCTACGAGCAGTACTTC. Its translation: CASIGESSYEQYF.

The chain employs TRBV28 and TRBJ2-3; D unresolved. This CDR3 region has 16 residues. The V end was cut by 3 bases, the J end by 4 bases, with 17 bases between. Per germline, CDR1 MDHEN and CDR2 SYDVKM. The CDR3 sequence is CASSFSGPTVADTQYF. In DNA form, the CDR3 reads TGTGCCAGCAGTTTTTCAGGACCCACGGTCGCAGATACGCAGTATTTT.

V gene TRBV7-9 combines with J gene TRBJ2-5; 8 bases line up with TRBD2. CDR3 length: 15 residues. CDR1 and CDR2 from the germline V gene are SEHNR and FQNEAQ (reference sequence). V shed 7 bases, J shed 5 bases, and the junction held 12 bases outside the gene matches. The CDR3 nucleotides are TGTGCCAGCACTATTAGCGGGGCTTCTTGGGAGACCCAGTACTTC. As protein: CASTISGASWETQYF. The variable domain in full, with the rest retrieved from reference TRBV7-9 and TRBJ2-5, is DTGVSQNPRHKITKRGQNVTFRCDPISEHNRLYWYRQTLGQGPEFLTYFQNEAQLEKSRLLSDRFSAERPKGSFSTLEIQRTEQGDSAMYLCASTISGASWETQYFGPGTRLLVL.

Only a few counts were recorded for this clone. This rearrangement joins TRBV19 to TRBJ2-6, with no clear D. The CDR3 is 13 amino acids. With 4 bases removed from V and 4 bases from J, the gap between germline ends came to 5 bases. Looked up from germline, CDR1 is LNHDA and CDR2 is SQIVND (reference sequence). DNA of the CDR3: TGTGCCAGTAGTAGTTTGGGGGCCAACGTCCTGACTTTC. This sequence encodes CASSSLGANVLTF.

V and J are TRBV27 and TRBJ2-6; TRBD1 is a possible D gene (6 bases). Germline V gives CDR1 MNHEY, CDR2 SMNVEV (reference sequence). The germline V and J ends were trimmed by 7 bases and 2 bases, with 9 bases remaining between them. CDR3 length: 14 residues. CDR3 amino acids: CASTPGAGANVLTF. The CDR3 nucleotides are TGTGCCAGCACACCAGGGGCTGGGGCCAACGTCCTGACTTTC.

V gene TRBV12-5 combines with J gene TRBJ2-1; TRBD2 matches at 7 bases. CDR1 LGHNT and CDR2 FRNRAP come from the germline V gene. The CDR3 is made up of 16 amino acids. J was trimmed by 0 bases and V by 2 bases; bases with no gene match: 4. This CDR3 reads CASGLLGGSSYNEQFF. The CDR3 DNA reads TGTGCTAGTGGTTTGTTGGGGGGGAGCTCCTACAATGAGCAGTTCTTC.

The CDR3 protein is CASSLGGTGELFF. The DNA for the CDR3 is TGTGCCAGCAGTTTAGGGGGCACCGGGGAGCTGTTTTTT. The chain carries TRBV27 and TRBJ2-2; either TRBD1 or TRBD2 may supply D (5 bases each). Germline CDR1 reads MNHEY; CDR2 reads SMNVEV (reference sequence). This CDR3 has 13 amino acids. V was shortened by 2 bases and J by 4 bases, with 5 bases between the two germline ends.